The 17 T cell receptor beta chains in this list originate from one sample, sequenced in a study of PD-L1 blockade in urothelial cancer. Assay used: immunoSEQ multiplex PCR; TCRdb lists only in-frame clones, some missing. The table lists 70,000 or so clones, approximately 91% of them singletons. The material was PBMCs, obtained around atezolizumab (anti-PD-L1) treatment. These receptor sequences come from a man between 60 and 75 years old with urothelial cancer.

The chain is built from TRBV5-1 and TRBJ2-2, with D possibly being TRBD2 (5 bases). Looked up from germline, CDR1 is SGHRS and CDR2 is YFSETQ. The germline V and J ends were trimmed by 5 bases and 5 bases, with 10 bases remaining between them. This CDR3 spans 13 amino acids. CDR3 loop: CASRGELTGELFF. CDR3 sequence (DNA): TGCGCCAGCAGGGGAGAGTTGACCGGGGAGCTGTTTTTT.

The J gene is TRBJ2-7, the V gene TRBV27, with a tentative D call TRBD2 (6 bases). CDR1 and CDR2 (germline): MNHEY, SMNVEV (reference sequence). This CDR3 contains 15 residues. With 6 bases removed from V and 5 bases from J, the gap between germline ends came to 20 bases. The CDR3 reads CASSPLGGRRDEQYF. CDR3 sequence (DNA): TGTGCCAGCAGCCCCCTGGGGGGTAGACGGGACGAGCAGTACTTC.

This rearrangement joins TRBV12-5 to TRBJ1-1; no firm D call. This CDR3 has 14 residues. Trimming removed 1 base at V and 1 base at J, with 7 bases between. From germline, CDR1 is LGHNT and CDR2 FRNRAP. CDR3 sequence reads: CASGLDSGNTEAFF. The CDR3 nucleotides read TGTGCTAGTGGTTTGGACTCGGGGAACACTGAAGCTTTCTTT.

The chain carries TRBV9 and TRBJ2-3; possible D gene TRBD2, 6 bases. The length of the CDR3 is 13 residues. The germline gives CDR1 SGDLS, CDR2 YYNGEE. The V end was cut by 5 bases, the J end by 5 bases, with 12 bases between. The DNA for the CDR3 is TGTGCCAGCAGTTTTCAGGGAGGAGATACGCAGTATTTT. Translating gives CASSFQGGDTQYF.

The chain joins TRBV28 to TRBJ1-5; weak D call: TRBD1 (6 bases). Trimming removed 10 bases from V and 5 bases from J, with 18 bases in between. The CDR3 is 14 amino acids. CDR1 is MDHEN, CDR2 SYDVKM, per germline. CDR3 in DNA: TGTGCCACCTCGTACAGGGATGGGTATCAGCCCCAGCATTTT. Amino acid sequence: CATSYRDGYQPQHF.

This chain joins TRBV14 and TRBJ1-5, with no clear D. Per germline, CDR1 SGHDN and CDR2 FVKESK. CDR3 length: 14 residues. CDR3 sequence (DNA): TGTGCTACCTCAGCCGGTGGGCTCAATCAGCCCCAGCATTTT. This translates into CATSAGGLNQPQHF.

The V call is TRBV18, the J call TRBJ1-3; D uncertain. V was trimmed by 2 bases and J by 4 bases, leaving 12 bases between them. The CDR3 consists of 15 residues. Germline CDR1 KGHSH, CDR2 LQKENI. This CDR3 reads CASSPTGSLGNTIYF. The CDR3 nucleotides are TGTGCCAGCTCACCAACGGGAAGTTTAGGAAACACCATATATTTT.

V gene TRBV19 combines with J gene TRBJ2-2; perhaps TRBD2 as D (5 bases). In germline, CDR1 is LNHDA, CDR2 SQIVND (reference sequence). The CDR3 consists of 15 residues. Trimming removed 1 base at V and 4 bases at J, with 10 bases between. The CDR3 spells CASSIAQDSTGELFF. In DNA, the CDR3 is TGTGCCAGTAGTATAGCTCAGGACTCCACCGGGGAGCTGTTTTTT.

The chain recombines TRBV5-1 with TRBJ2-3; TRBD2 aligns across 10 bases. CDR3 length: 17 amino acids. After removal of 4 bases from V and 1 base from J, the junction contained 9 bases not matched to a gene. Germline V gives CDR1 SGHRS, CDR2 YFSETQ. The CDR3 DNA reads TGCGCCAGCAGCGGAGGGGGGACTAGCGCCCGCACAGATACGCAGTATTTT. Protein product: CASSGGGTSARTDTQYF. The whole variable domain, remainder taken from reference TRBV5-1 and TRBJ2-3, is KAGVTQTPRYLIKTRGQQVTLSCSPISGHRSVSWYQQTPGQGLQFLFEYFSETQRNKGNFPGRFSGRQFSNSRSEMNVSTLELGDSALYLCASSGGGTSARTDTQYFGPGTRLTVL.

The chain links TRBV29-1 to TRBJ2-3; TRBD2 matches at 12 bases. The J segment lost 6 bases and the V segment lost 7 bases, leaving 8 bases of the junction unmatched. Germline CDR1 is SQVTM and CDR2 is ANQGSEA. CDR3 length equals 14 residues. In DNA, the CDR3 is TGCAGCGGGAAGACTAGCGGGAGTAGCGATACGCAGTATTTT. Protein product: CSGKTSGSSDTQYF.

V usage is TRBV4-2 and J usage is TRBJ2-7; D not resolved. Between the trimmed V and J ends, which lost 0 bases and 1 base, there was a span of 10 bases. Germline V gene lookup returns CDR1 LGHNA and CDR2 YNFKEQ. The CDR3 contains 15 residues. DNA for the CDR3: TGTGCCAGCAGCCAAGATCTGGTCGGGTCCTACGAGCAGTACTTC. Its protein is CASSQDLVGSYEQYF.

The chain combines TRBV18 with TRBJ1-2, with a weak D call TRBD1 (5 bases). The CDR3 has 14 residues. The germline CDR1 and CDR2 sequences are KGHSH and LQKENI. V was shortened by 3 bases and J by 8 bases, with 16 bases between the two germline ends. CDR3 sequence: CASSPTGVVYGYTF. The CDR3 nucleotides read TGTGCCAGCTCACCCACGGGGGTAGTTTACGGCTACACCTTC.

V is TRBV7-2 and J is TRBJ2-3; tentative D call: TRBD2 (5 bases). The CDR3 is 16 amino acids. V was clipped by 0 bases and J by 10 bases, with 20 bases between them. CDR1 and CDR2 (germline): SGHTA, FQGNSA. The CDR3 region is CASSLADLEGRGAQYF. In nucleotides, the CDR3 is TGTGCCAGCAGCTTAGCGGATCTCGAGGGCCGGGGTGCGCAGTATTTT.

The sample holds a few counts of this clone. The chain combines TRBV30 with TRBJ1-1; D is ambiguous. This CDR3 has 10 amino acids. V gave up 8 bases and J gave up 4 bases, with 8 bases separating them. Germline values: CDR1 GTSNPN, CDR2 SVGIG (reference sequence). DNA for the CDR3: TGTGCCGCTGCGGGCACTGAAGCTTTCTTT. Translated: CAAAGTEAFF.

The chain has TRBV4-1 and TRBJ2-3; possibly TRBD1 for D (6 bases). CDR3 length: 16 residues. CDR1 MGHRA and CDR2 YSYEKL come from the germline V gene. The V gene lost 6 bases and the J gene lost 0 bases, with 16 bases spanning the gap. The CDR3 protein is CASRFSGTPSTDTQYF. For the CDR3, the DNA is TGCGCCAGCAGATTCTCCGGGACACCTAGCACAGATACGCAGTATTTT.

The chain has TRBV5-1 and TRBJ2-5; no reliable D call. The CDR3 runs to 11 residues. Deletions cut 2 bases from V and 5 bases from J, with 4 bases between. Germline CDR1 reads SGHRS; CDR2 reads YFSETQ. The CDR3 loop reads CASSFEETQYF. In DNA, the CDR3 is TGCGCCAGCAGCTTTGAGGAGACCCAGTACTTC.

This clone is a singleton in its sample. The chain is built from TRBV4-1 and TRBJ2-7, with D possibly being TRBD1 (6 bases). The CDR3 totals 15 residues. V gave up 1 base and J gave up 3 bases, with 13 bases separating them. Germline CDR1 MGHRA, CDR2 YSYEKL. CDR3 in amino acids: CASSQGGTGNYEQYF. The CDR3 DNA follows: TGCGCCAGCAGCCAAGGCGGAACAGGGAACTACGAGCAGTACTTC.